Following are 7 T cell receptor beta chains from one sample sequenced in a study of blood T cell repertoires in COVID-19. Sequenced by immunoSEQ multiplex PCR; TCRdb stores in-frame clones only, minus some. The sample shows about 220,000 clones, about 79% of them seen only once. The sequencing sample was made of peripheral blood. The receptor source for this set is a man aged 40-49 years who had recovered from COVID-19.

CDR3 coding DNA: TGCAGCGTTGCACAAAATCCGGGTAACACTGAAGCTTTCTTT. As protein: CSVAQNPGNTEAFF. V usage is TRBV29-1 and J usage is TRBJ1-1; D unresolved. Per the germline V gene, CDR1 is SQVTM and CDR2 is ANQGSEA. CDR3 size: 14 residues. V gave up 4 bases and J gave up 2 bases, with 14 bases separating them.

This chain uses TRBV7-7 with TRBJ2-5, with TRBD2 matching 15 bases. Germline V gene data show CDR1 as SSHAT and CDR2 as FNYEAQ (reference sequence). J was trimmed by 5 bases and V by 5 bases; bases with no gene match: 12. This CDR3 is built from 18 residues. Written as DNA, the CDR3 is TGTGCCAGCAGCCCGATGGGACTAGCGGGAGGCTCATTGGAGACCCAGTACTTC. It specifies CASSPMGLAGGSLETQYF.

This chain uses TRBV30 with TRBJ1-2, with a possible D match to TRBD1 (5 bases). The CDR3 has 15 amino acids. The V and J ends lost 3 bases and 8 bases respectively, with 22 bases between them. Germline-derived CDR1 and CDR2 are GTSNPN and SVGIG (reference sequence). The CDR3 bases are TGTGCCTGGAGGGATCGGGCCAGACAGCAAGGGGGCTACACCTTC. Translating it yields CAWRDRARQQGGYTF.

V and J are TRBV10-2 and TRBJ2-1; D is possibly TRBD2 (6 bases). Trimming took 10 bases from V and 1 from J, leaving 14 bases between them. Germline assignment: CDR1 WSHSY and CDR2 SAAADI. The CDR3 contains 14 residues. CDR3 region: CATSGVRSYNEQFF. CDR3 nucleotide sequence: TGCGCCACCTCGGGAGTACGGTCCTACAATGAGCAGTTCTTC.

The chain uses TRBV5-1 and TRBJ2-1; possibly TRBD1 for D (5 bases). Germline V gene sequence: CDR1 SGHRS, CDR2 YFSETQ. The CDR3 contains 16 residues. V dropped 4 bases and J dropped 0 bases, with 14 bases sitting between them. In DNA, the CDR3 is TGCGCCAGCAGCCGTGTGGGGCAACTCTCCTACAATGAGCAGTTCTTC. This gives the protein CASSRVGQLSYNEQFF.

The J gene is TRBJ2-1, the V gene TRBV11-2; no clear D gene. Germline V gene sequence: CDR1 SGHAT, CDR2 FQNNGV. V gave up 5 bases and J gave up 10 bases, with 6 bases separating them. The CDR3 is 10 residues long. This CDR3 reads CASSLVEQFF. The CDR3 nucleotides are TGTGCCAGCAGCCTAGTAGAGCAGTTCTTC.

The CDR3 region has the DNA TGTGCCAGTAGGACCTACAGGGGAGATCAGCCCCAGCATTTT. Translating gives CASRTYRGDQPQHF. This rearrangement joins TRBV19 to TRBJ1-5; 7 positions match TRBD1. The J segment lost 5 bases and the V segment lost 6 bases, leaving 7 bases of the junction unmatched. The CDR3 loop spans 14 amino acids. Looked up from germline, CDR1 is LNHDA and CDR2 is SQIVND (reference sequence).